The entry that follows covers one T cell receptor beta chain sequence. Its antigen remains unidentified. The record originates from a study of T cell clonotyping in hematopoietic cell transplantation. Looking at the study overall: Pretransplant recipient samples were taken after cytoreduction.

Study-wide points: Few recipient clonotypes overlapped donors; over 95% were de novo at given depth. Recipient TCR diversity dropped after transplant; expanded clonotypes rose from day 30 to 180.

Time point in this sample: recipient sample about 28 days before transplant, after cytoreduction. TCRdb's copy holds only in-frame clones and misses some; the assay was immunoSEQ multiplex PCR. The sample includes over 45,000 clones, under 90% of them seen just once. This CDR3 spans 16 amino acids. V gave up 2 bases and J gave up 3 bases, with 14 bases separating them. In germline, CDR1 is MNHEY, CDR2 SVGAGI. Sequenced material: peripheral blood mononuclear cells, taken before stem cell transplant. The genes are TRBV6-5 and TRBJ2-1; D might be TRBD2 (6 bases). This sequence was found in a man in his sixties with biphenotypic leukemia. Some clones in this sample may be carry-over from other donors' samples. As DNA, the CDR3 is TGTGCCAGCAGTTACGGTAGCGGAGCGGGCTACAATGAGCAGTTCTTC. This gives the protein CASSYGSGAGYNEQFF.